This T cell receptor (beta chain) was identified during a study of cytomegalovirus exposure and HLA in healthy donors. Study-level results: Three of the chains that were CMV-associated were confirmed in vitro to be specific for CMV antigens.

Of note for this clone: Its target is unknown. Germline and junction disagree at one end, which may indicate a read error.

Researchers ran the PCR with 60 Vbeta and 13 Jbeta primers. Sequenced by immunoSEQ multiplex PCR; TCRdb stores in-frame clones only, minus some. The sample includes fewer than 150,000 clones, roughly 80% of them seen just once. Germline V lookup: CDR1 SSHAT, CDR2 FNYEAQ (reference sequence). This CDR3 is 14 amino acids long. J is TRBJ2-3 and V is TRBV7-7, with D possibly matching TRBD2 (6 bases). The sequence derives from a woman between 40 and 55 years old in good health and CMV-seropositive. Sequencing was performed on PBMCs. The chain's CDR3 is CASSATSPADTQYF. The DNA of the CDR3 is TGTGCTAGCAGCGCAACTAGCCCCGCAGATACGCAGTATTTT.